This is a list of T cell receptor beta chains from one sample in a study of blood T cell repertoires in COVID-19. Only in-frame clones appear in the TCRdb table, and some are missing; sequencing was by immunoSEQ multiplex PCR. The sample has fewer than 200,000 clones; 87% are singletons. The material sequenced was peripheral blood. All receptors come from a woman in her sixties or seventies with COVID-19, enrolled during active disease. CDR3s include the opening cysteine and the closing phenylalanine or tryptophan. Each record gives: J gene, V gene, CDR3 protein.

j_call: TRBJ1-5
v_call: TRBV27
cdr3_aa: CASRSDRRSRPQHF

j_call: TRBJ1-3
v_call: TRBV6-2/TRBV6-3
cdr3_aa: CASSRDNSGNTIYF

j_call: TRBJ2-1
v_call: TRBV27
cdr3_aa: CASNSRWNEQFF

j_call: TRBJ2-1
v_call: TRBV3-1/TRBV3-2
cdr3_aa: CASSRQGDGEQFF

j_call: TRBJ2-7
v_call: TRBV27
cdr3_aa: CASSLTARASYEQYF

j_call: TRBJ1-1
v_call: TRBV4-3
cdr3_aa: CASSQGVDRMNTEAFF

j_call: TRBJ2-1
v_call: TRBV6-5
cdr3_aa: CASTRNDRVGEQFF

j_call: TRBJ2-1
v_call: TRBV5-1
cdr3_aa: CASSLDFTGDAEQFF

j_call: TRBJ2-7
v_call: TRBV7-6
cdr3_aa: CASSTHIGGTGPHEQYF

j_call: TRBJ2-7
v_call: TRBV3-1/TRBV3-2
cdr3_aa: CASSQGSTGTSTHEQYF

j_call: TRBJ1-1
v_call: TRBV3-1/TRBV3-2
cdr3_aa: CASSPSGGDTEAFF

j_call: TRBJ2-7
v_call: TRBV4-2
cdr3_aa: CASSQDRLADPEQYF

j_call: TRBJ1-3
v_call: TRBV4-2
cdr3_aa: CASSQEPDRGSGNTIYF

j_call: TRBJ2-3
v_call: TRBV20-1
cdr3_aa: CSASKQSSDSRIDTQYF

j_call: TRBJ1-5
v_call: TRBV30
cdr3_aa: CAWSGGEEQPQHF

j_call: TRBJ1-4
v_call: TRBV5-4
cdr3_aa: CASSRDRANEKLFF

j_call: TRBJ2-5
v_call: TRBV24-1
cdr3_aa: CATSDWTSGRAGQTQYF

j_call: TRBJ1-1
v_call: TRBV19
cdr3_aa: CASTQQGGTEAFF

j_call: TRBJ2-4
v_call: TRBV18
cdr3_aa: CASSPRAPKNIQYF

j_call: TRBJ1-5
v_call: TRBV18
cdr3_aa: CASSPTGGSNQPQHF

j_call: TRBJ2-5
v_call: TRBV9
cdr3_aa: CASSAGLAGAQETQYF

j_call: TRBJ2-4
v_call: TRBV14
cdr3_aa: CASSQEGVIQYF

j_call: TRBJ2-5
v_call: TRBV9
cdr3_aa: CASSPFEYLETQYF

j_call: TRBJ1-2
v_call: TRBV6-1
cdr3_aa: CASVDFGTSPSHTF

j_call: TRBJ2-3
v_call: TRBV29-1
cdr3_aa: CSGARDPNTDTQYF

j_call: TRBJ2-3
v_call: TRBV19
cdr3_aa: CASSFASGVGRESTQYF

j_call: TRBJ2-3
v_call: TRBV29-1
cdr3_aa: CSGGLARSTDTQYF

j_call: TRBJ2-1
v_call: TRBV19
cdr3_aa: CASKATGPSSYNEQFF

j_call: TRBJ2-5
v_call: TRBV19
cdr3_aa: CASTPGGPQETQYF

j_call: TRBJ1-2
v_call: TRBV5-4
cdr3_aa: CASSTGPGGTGYTF

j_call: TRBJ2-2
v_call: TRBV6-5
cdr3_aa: CASKRKGQGAGELFF

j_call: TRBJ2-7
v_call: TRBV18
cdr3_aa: CASSRDSEQYF

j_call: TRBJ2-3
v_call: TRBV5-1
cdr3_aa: CASSPGANTDTQYF

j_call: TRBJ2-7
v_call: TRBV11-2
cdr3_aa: CASSLEDRVDYEQYF

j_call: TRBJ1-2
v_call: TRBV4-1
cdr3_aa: CASSQGYGYTF

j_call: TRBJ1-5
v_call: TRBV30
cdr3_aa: CACMTGPDQPQHF

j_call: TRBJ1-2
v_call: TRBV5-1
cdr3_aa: CASSPDRPSGGYTF

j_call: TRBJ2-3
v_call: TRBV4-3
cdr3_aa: CASSHSGVSADTQYF

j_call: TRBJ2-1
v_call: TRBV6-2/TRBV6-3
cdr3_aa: CASSTYRGDNEQFF

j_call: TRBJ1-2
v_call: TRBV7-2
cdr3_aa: CASSSRNPGQGHGYTF

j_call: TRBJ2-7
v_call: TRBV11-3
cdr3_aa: CASSLFAAGSIGSYEQYF

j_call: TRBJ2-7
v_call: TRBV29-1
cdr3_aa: CSAGAWDNEQYF

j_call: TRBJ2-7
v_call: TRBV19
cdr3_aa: CASSTGQGRSYEQYF

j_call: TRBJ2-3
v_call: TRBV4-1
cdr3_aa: CASSQLSRDTQYF

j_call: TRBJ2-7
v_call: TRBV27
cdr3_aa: CASSKAGAAYEQYF